Presented here are 11 T cell receptor beta chains from one specimen sequenced in a study of blood T cell repertoires in COVID-19 (TCRdb year 2020). Receptors were amplified or captured by the immunoSEQ multiplex PCR assay. TCRdb re-hosts the immuneACCESS table, in-frame sequences only. Its copies lack some clones; in the studies checked, an unresolved V gene accounts for under half of them, and the cause for the rest is not known. This sample holds some 28,000 clones; less than 80% were observed only once. The top ten hold 30% to 45% of the sample. The material sequenced was peripheral blood. Every receptor here comes from a man in his 70s with acute or convalescent COVID-19.

This clone was counted a few times. The chain is built from TRBV5-5 and TRBJ2-6; D may be TRBD1 (5 bases). This CDR3 is 15 amino acids long. Germline V gives CDR1 SGHKS, CDR2 YYEKEE (reference sequence). With 3 bases removed from V and 3 bases from J, the gap between germline ends came to 10 bases. CDR3 sequence: CASSWRQLGANVLTF. The CDR3 DNA reads TGTGCCAGCAGCTGGAGACAGCTTGGGGCCAACGTCCTGACTTTC.

The gene calls are TRBV23-1 and TRBJ1-1; D gene uncertain. TRBV23-1 is designated an ORF whose function remains uncertain. V was cut by 7 bases and J by 1 base, with 10 bases left in between. This CDR3 comprises 13 residues. CDR3 in amino acids: CASTTRRNTEAFF. The CDR3 coding sequence is TGCGCCAGCACGACGCGGAGGAACACTGAAGCTTTCTTT.

This chain links TRBV19 with TRBJ2-3; 9 nucleotides align to TRBD1. Germline V gene sequence: CDR1 LNHDA, CDR2 SQIVND (reference sequence). CDR3 length: 16 amino acids. V lost 6 bases, J lost 4 bases, and 11 bases stayed unmatched. In DNA form, the CDR3 reads TGTGCCAGTAGCCTCCGGGACAGGGCCTCGGCAGATACGCAGTATTTT. Translated: CASSLRDRASADTQYF. The full variable domain, rest sourced from reference TRBV19 and TRBJ2-3, is DGGITQSPKYLFRKEGQNVTLSCEQNLNHDAMYWYRQDPGQGLRLIYYSQIVNDFQKGDIAEGYSVSREKKESFPLTVTSAQKNPTAFYLCASSLRDRASADTQYFGPGTRLTVL.

The chain recombines TRBV6-5 with TRBJ2-1, with TRBD1 matching 9 bases. The V segment lost 6 bases and the J segment 5 bases; nucleotides outside the gene matches: 8. This CDR3 spans 15 amino acids. Germline CDR1 and CDR2: MNHEY and SVGAGI. The CDR3 here is CASSRPGQGNNEQFF. For the CDR3, the DNA is TGTGCCAGCAGCCGCCCGGGACAGGGAAACAATGAGCAGTTCTTC.

The chain joins TRBV28 to TRBJ2-7; 8 bases are shared with TRBD1. The CDR3 sequence is 20 residues long. The V gene's germline CDR1 is MDHEN and CDR2 SYDVKM. With 3 bases clipped from V and 0 bases from J, the junction kept 19 bases outside the gene matches. CDR3 sequence reads: CASSFPHYQGAPSNSYEQYF. In DNA, the CDR3 is TGTGCCAGCAGTTTCCCCCATTACCAGGGGGCCCCTTCTAACTCCTACGAGCAGTACTTC.

V usage is TRBV2 and J usage is TRBJ2-5, with D possibly being TRBD1 (6 bases). V lost 6 bases, J lost 4 bases, and 12 bases lay in between. Germline loops: CDR1 SNHLY, CDR2 FYNNEI. The CDR3 sequence is 13 residues long. The CDR3: CASRQGSGETQYF. The CDR3, as DNA: TGTGCCAGCAGGCAGGGGTCAGGAGAGACCCAGTACTTC.

By share of the sample, this clone is medium-sized (0.01 to 0.1%). V usage is TRBV6-5 and J usage is TRBJ2-5, with D tentatively TRBD1 (6 bases). V lost 6 bases to trimming and J lost 0 bases, with 14 bases between them. Germline CDR1 MNHEY, CDR2 SVGAGI. The CDR3 runs to 15 residues. CDR3 in DNA: TGTGCCAGCAGGGGGGACACTAAGTACCAAGAGACCCAGTACTTC. Translation: CASRGDTKYQETQYF.

This clone came up many times. V is TRBV9 and J is TRBJ1-6; TRBD1 might be the D (6 bases). Germline V CDR1 and CDR2: SGDLS, YYNGEE. V was shortened by 0 bases and J by 10 bases, with 17 bases between the two germline ends. This CDR3 region has 16 residues. The CDR3 sequence is CASSVGPGAIQSPLHF. The CDR3 region has the DNA TGTGCCAGCAGCGTAGGCCCAGGGGCAATCCAATCACCCCTCCACTTT.

The V and J genes are TRBV14 and TRBJ2-1; D remains unclear. Germline CDR1 is SGHDN and CDR2 is FVKESK. The CDR3 runs 15 residues. Trimming removed 0 bases from V and 10 bases from J, with 16 bases in between. In DNA, the CDR3 is TGTGCCAGCAGCCAAGATCCCTCATCTGTGAGAGAGCAGTTCTTC. Translated, it gives CASSQDPSSVREQFF.

This clone was seen only a few times. J is TRBJ2-3 and V is TRBV5-8; possible D gene TRBD2, 6 bases. Trimming left V 10 bases short and J 11 bases short, with 17 bases between. Germline lookup yields CDR1 SGHTS and CDR2 YDEGEE. This CDR3 spans 11 amino acids. CDR3 bases: TGTGCCTGTGCCCTGCGGGGCCGGCAGTATTTT. As protein: CACALRGRQYF.

The sample holds a few counts of this clone. Other DNA variants within this sample encode the same CDR3. The chain joins TRBV11-2 to TRBJ2-5; TRBD1 matches 7 bases. Germline V CDR1 and CDR2: SGHAT, FQNNGV. This CDR3 has 14 amino acids. With 1 base clipped from V and 2 bases from J, the junction kept 1 base outside the gene matches. The CDR3 region is CASSLGQGQETQYF. DNA for the CDR3: TGTGCCAGCAGCTTAGGACAGGGTCAAGAGACCCAGTACTTC.